One sample yielded the 16 T cell receptor beta chains listed below, sequenced in a study of cytomegalovirus exposure and HLA in healthy donors. Vbeta (60) and Jbeta (13) primers were used in the PCR. Measured with immunoSEQ multiplex PCR; TCRdb has only the in-frame clones, and not every one. In the table there are about 150,000 clones, about 72% of which are singletons. The sequenced sample was PBMCs. The receptors derive from a male donor in good health and CMV-seronegative.

This rearrangement joins TRBV13 to TRBJ2-3; D is perhaps TRBD2 (6 bases). The CDR3 spans 14 residues. V was cut by 7 bases and J by 2 bases, with 13 bases left in between. Germline assignment: CDR1 PRHDT and CDR2 FYEKMQ (reference sequence). The CDR3 nucleotides read TGTGCCAGCACCCAAGCGGGTTCCACAGATACGCAGTATTTT. Translated, it gives CASTQAGSTDTQYF.

This clone was seen a single time. J is TRBJ1-1 and V is TRBV29-1, with 7 bases lining up with TRBD1. Unmatched junction bases numbered 8, after V lost 5 bases and J lost 2 bases. This CDR3 is 14 amino acids long. Germline V gene sequence: CDR1 SQVTM, CDR2 ANQGSEA. CDR3 bases: TGCAGCGTTCAGGCCAGGGGGTTAAACACTGAAGCTTTCTTT. Translating gives CSVQARGLNTEAFF.

V and J are TRBV7-2 and TRBJ2-1; maybe TRBD1 (5 bases). CDR1 is SGHTA and CDR2 is FQGNSA in the germline V gene. The CDR3 contains 16 residues. Trimming left V 1 base short and J 1 base short, with 11 bases between. CDR3 bases: TGTGCCAGCAGCTTAGGGGGCGGTGGGTCCTACAATGAGCAGTTCTTC. It yields the protein CASSLGGGGSYNEQFF.

The chain couples TRBV27 to TRBJ2-5, with unresolved D. Trimming cost V 2 bases and J 2 bases, with 9 bases left between them. The CDR3 covers 14 residues. From germline, CDR1 is MNHEY and CDR2 SMNVEV (reference sequence). CDR3 coding DNA: TGTGCCAGCAGTTTAGGGCACGGACAAGAGACCCAGTACTTC. Its protein product is CASSLGHGQETQYF.

This clone was detected only a few times. V is TRBV11-2 and J is TRBJ1-1, with no clear D. The V end lost 0 bases, the J end lost 11 bases, and 13 bases lay between the germline ends. CDR3 length: 13 amino acids. The V gene's germline CDR1 is SGHAT and CDR2 FQNNGV. The CDR3 DNA sequence: TGTGCCAGCAGCTTAGATCACCGAGTTGTGGCTTTCTTT. Translating it yields CASSLDHRVVAFF.

The gene calls are TRBV10-3 and TRBJ2-1; possible D gene TRBD1, 5 bases. The CDR3 is made up of 16 amino acids. The germline gives CDR1 ENHRY, CDR2 SYGVKD. Trimming removed 0 bases from V and 6 bases from J, with 15 bases in between. CDR3 residues: CAISESNRAGPNEQFF. DNA for the CDR3: TGTGCCATCAGTGAGTCGAATAGAGCAGGGCCCAATGAGCAGTTCTTC.

The rearrangement uses TRBV29-1 and TRBJ2-1, with 15 bases aligning to TRBD2. V gave up 6 bases and J gave up 9 bases; unmatched junction bases: 12. Germline loops: CDR1 SQVTM, CDR2 ANQGSEA. The CDR3 is made up of 16 amino acids. The CDR3 loop reads CSVPGLAGGRGREQFF. CDR3 sequence (DNA): TGCAGCGTGCCGGGACTAGCGGGAGGTCGTGGGCGTGAGCAGTTCTTC.

This rearrangement joins TRBV29-1 to TRBJ2-5, with 7 bases identical to TRBD1. Germline-derived CDR1 and CDR2 are SQVTM and ANQGSEA. V was pared by 5 bases and J by 4 bases, with 1 base of the junction left unmatched. The CDR3 has 11 amino acids. The CDR3 DNA sequence: TGCAGCGTTCACAGGGGAGAGACCCAGTACTTC. This codes for CSVHRGETQYF. The complete variable domain, with remaining parts taken from reference TRBV29-1 and TRBJ2-5, reads SAVISQKPSRDICQRGTSLTIQCQVDSQVTMMFWYRQQPGQSLTLIATANQGSEATYESGFVIDKFPISRPNLTFSTLTVSNMSPEDSSIYLCSVHRGETQYFGPGTRLLVL.

The V gene is TRBV28, the J gene TRBJ1-3, with TRBD1 identical over 12 bases. V shed 4 bases and J 4 bases; nucleotides not matched to a gene: 8. Germline CDR1 and CDR2: MDHEN and SYDVKM. The CDR3 has 17 residues. CDR3 in DNA: TGTGCCAGCAGTTCGTCCGGGACAGGGGGCTACGGAAACACCATATATTTT. It codes for CASSSSGTGGYGNTIYF. The variable domain in full, with the rest retrieved from reference TRBV28 and TRBJ1-3, is DVKVTQSSRYLVKRTGEKVFLECVQDMDHENMFWYRQDPGLGLRLIYFSYDVKMKEKGDIPEGYSVSREKKERFSLILESASTNQTSMYLCASSSSGTGGYGNTIYFGEGSWLTVV.

The chain joins TRBV29-1 to TRBJ2-2; maybe TRBD2 (6 bases). Trimming removed 2 bases from V and 4 bases from J, with 8 bases in between. The CDR3 covers 13 residues. Germline-derived CDR1 and CDR2 are SQVTM and ANQGSEA. CDR3: CSVERRATGELFF. The CDR3 region has the DNA TGCAGCGTTGAAAGGAGGGCCACCGGGGAGCTGTTTTTT.

This clone was counted a single time. As DNA, the CDR3 is TGTGCCAGCAGCTCATCCCGGGATGGCTACACCTTC. Protein product: CASSSSRDGYTF. V and J are TRBV11-2 and TRBJ1-2, with D uncertain. V was shortened by 4 bases and J by 6 bases, with 9 bases between the two germline ends. Per germline, CDR1 SGHAT and CDR2 FQNNGV. The CDR3 consists of 12 residues. The full variable domain, with the rest looked up from reference TRBV11-2 and TRBJ1-2, is EAGVAQSPRYKIIEKRQSVAFWCNPISGHATLYWYQQILGQGPKLLIQFQNNGVVDDSQLPKDRFSAERLKGVDSTLKIQPAKLEDSAVYLCASSSSRDGYTFGSGTRLTVV.

The gene calls are TRBV19 and TRBJ2-7, with D unresolved. The germline V gene encodes CDR1 LNHDA and CDR2 SQIVND (reference sequence). Trimming cost V 2 bases and J 1 base, with 9 bases left between them. This CDR3 spans 14 amino acids. The CDR3 sequence is CASSISQMSYEQYF. CDR3 bases: TGTGCCAGTAGTATATCACAGATGTCCTACGAGCAGTACTTC. The full variable domain, completed using reference TRBV19 and TRBJ2-7, is DGGITQSPKYLFRKEGQNVTLSCEQNLNHDAMYWYRQDPGQGLRLIYYSQIVNDFQKGDIAEGYSVSREKKESFPLTVTSAQKNPTAFYLCASSISQMSYEQYFGPGTRLTVT.

This clone has just a few counts. The chain uses TRBV20-1 and TRBJ2-3; D is uncertain. CDR3 length: 10 amino acids. Germline V gene lookup returns CDR1 DFQATT and CDR2 SNEGSKA (reference sequence). Deletions cut 5 bases from V and 8 bases from J, with 8 bases between. As DNA, the CDR3 is TGCAGTGCTGTAGGCGGTACGCAGTATTTT. Protein sequence: CSAVGGTQYF.

This chain joins TRBV19 and TRBJ1-5; D remains ambiguous. The V end was cut by 5 bases, the J end by 4 bases, with 15 bases between. CDR3 length: 15 residues. Germline values: CDR1 LNHDA, CDR2 SQIVND (reference sequence). The CDR3 DNA follows: TGTGCCAGTAGTCCTGACACGTCAAGGAATCAGCCCCAGCATTTT. Its protein is CASSPDTSRNQPQHF.

The chain employs TRBV18 and TRBJ1-5, with D tentatively TRBD1 (6 bases). The length of the CDR3 is 15 residues. Germline lookup yields CDR1 KGHSH and CDR2 LQKENI. V dropped 4 bases and J dropped 2 bases, with 12 bases sitting between them. The CDR3 protein is CASSRDPGGNQPQHF. In DNA, the CDR3 is TGTGCCAGCTCACGAGACCCAGGGGGCAATCAGCCCCAGCATTTT.

The chain joins TRBV4-3 to TRBJ1-3; D not certain. The CDR3 extends over 16 amino acids. Germline V gene lookup returns CDR1 LGHNA and CDR2 YSLEER. V was cut by 2 bases and J by 0 bases, with 11 bases left in between. Here the CDR3 DNA reads TGCGCCAGCAGCCAACAACAACGGAGCTCTGGAAACACCATATATTTT. Translated: CASSQQQRSSGNTIYF.